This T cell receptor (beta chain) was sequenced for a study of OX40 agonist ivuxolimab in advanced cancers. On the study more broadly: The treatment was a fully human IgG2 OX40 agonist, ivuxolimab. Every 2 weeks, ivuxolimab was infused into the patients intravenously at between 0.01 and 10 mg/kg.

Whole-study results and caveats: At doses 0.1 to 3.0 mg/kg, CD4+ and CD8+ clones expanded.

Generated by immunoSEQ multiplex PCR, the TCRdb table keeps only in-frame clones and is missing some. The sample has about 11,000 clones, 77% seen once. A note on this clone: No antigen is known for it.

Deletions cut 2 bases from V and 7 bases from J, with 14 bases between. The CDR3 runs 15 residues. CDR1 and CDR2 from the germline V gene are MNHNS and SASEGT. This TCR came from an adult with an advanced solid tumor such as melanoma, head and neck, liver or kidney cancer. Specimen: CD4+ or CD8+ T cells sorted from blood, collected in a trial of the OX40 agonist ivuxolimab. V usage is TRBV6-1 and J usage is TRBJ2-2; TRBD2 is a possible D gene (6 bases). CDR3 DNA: TGTGCCAGCAGTGAAAGGCCTTCGGGGGACGGGGAGCTGTTTTTT. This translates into CASSERPSGDGELFF.